Detailed here is one TCR beta chain. Its antigen is not known. The time point here: persistent/refractory GD, antithyroid drugs over 5 years with positive TRAb. Extracted RNA from PBMCs served as the source of the TCR library. The data belong to a study of regulatory T cells in long-lasting Graves disease. Findings of the study overall: Persistent Graves' patients showed less TCR diversity than newly diagnosed ones. TRBV28 was favored in persistent disease, as were TRBJ1-2 and TRBJ2-5. The analysis examined peripheral blood only and excluded thyroid tissue.

CDR1 MNHEY and CDR2 SMNVEV come from the germline V gene (reference sequence). The V end lost 2 bases, the J end lost 0 bases, and 3 bases lay between the germline ends. The CDR3 contains 13 residues. Arm-PCR with iRepertoire HTBI primers amplified the CDR3 regions for these TCR beta libraries. Each CDR3 protein gets one entry after TCRdb re-called the multiplex PCR reads with MiXCR. Among around 460,000 distinct CDR3 sequences, less than 25% were seen once, and the ten largest hold approximately 14%. The chain joins TRBV27 to TRBJ2-3; D gene uncertain. The sequence was collected from a female donor with Graves disease. The specimen comprised peripheral blood mononuclear cells (PBMCs), sampled when the disease was refractory, from a patient treated with antithyroid drugs. The CDR3 is CASSLMSTDTQYF. The CDR3 coding sequence is TGTGCCAGCAGTTTAATGAGCACAGATACGCAGTATTTT.